One sample yielded the 3 T cell receptor beta chains listed below, sequenced in a study of control samples from healthy donors and cancer patients. Assay used: immunoSEQ multiplex PCR; TCRdb lists only in-frame clones, some missing. The sample table includes about 210,000 clones. Sequencing was performed on blood. These receptors were obtained from a woman aged 30 to 39 in good health.

The rearrangement uses TRBV7-9 and TRBJ2-7; a possible D gene is TRBD1 (5 bases). CDR1 SEHNR and CDR2 FQNEAQ come from the germline V gene (reference sequence). V dropped 0 bases and J dropped 4 bases, with 22 bases sitting between them. This CDR3 comprises 18 residues. The CDR3 nucleotides read TGTGCCAGCAGCTTAGCGTACGGGTTTCCTCCAGGGAAGTACGAGCAGTACTTC. Its protein product is CASSLAYGFPPGKYEQYF. The full variable domain, rest sourced from reference TRBV7-9 and TRBJ2-7, is DTGVSQNPRHKITKRGQNVTFRCDPISEHNRLYWYRQTLGQGPEFLTYFQNEAQLEKSRLLSDRFSAERPKGSFSTLEIQRTEQGDSAMYLCASSLAYGFPPGKYEQYFGPGTRLTVT.

The chain has TRBV5-6 and TRBJ1-4; 9 bases align to TRBD1. This CDR3 region has 14 residues. Germline CDR1 reads SGHDT; CDR2 reads YYEEEE. Trimming took 4 bases from V and 6 from J; bases not matched to a gene: 4. In nucleotides, the CDR3 is TGTGCCAGCAGCAGGACAGGGGTTCATGAAAAACTGTTTTTT. As protein: CASSRTGVHEKLFF.

The chain employs TRBV19 and TRBJ2-5, with 9 positions matching TRBD2. Trimming cost V 2 bases and J 0 bases; bases outside gene matches: 7. The CDR3 spans 17 residues. Looked up from germline, CDR1 is LNHDA and CDR2 is SQIVND (reference sequence). As DNA, the CDR3 is TGTGCCAGTAGTATACTCCCCGCGGGGGGGTACCAAGAGACCCAGTACTTC. Protein product: CASSILPAGGYQETQYF.